Below, 8 T cell receptor beta chains from the same sample are listed, as sequenced in a study of blood T cell repertoires in COVID-19. Repertoires were generated with immunoSEQ multiplex PCR, while TCRdb's copy carries only in-frame clones and drops some. The sample records about 160,000 clones, approximately 80% being singletons. Sequencing input: peripheral blood. The receptors here all came from a woman of 80 years or more with acute or convalescent COVID-19.

The chain links TRBV11-2 to TRBJ2-1, with 8 bases matching TRBD2. Germline V lookup: CDR1 SGHAT, CDR2 FQNNGV. The CDR3 has 19 amino acids. Unmatched junction bases numbered 11, after V lost 1 base and J lost 0 bases. CDR3 nucleotides: TGTGCCAGCAGCTTAGTTTACGCGGGGGGCCCGAGCTCCTACAATGAGCAGTTCTTC. Translated: CASSLVYAGGPSSYNEQFF.

The chain recombines TRBV30 with TRBJ2-1, with D perhaps matching TRBD2 (5 bases). The germline CDR1 and CDR2 sequences are GTSNPN and SVGIG (reference sequence). There are 13 residues in the CDR3. V lost 1 base to trimming and J lost 10 bases, with 14 bases between them. CDR3 sequence: CAWSATGVPEQFF. CDR3 in DNA: TGTGCCTGGAGTGCCACCGGGGTCCCGGAGCAGTTCTTC.

At least ten counts were recorded for this clone. CDR3 sequence (DNA): TGTGCCAGCAGTCAGACACGCTCGCTGAACACTGAAGCTTTCTTT. Encoded protein: CASSQTRSLNTEAFF. The gene calls are TRBV3-1 (or the pseudogene TRBV3-2) and TRBJ1-1, with D uncertain. Germline values: CDR1 LGHDT, CDR2 YNNKEL (reference sequence). The V end lost 6 bases, the J end lost 0 bases, and 14 bases lay between the germline ends. The CDR3 contains 15 residues.

The chain combines TRBV7-2 with TRBJ1-1; possibly TRBD1 for D (5 bases). The CDR3 sequence is 14 residues long. V was cut by 4 bases and J by 2 bases, with 11 bases left in between. In germline, CDR1 is SGHTA, CDR2 FQGNSA. This CDR3 is CASSYSGGNTEAFF. In DNA form, the CDR3 reads TGTGCCAGCAGCTATAGCGGGGGTAACACTGAAGCTTTCTTT.

CDR3 amino acids: CASSFSGGRNTEAFF. The CDR3 DNA reads TGCGCCAGCAGCTTTTCAGGGGGAAGGAACACTGAAGCTTTCTTT. The V and J genes are TRBV5-1 and TRBJ1-1; TRBD1 matches at 7 bases. Germline trimming cut 2 bases from V and 1 base from J; bases unmatched to any gene: 5. CDR1 is SGHRS and CDR2 is YFSETQ in the germline V gene. CDR3 length: 15 amino acids. Supplemented by reference TRBV5-1 and TRBJ1-1, the full variable domain reads KAGVTQTPRYLIKTRGQQVTLSCSPISGHRSVSWYQQTPGQGLQFLFEYFSETQRNKGNFPGRFSGRQFSNSRSEMNVSTLELGDSALYLCASSFSGGRNTEAFFGQGTRLTVV.

The V and J genes are TRBV24-1 and TRBJ1-6, with D hard to call. V was trimmed by 4 bases and J by 9 bases, leaving 18 bases between them. The germline gives CDR1 KGHDR, CDR2 SFDVKD. This CDR3 has 16 residues. The CDR3 bases are TGTGCCACCAGTGACCACTCCTCCGGAGGTAGTTCACCCCTCCACTTT. Translating it yields CATSDHSSGGSSPLHF.

The chain is built from TRBV3-1 (or the pseudogene TRBV3-2) and TRBJ1-1; 7 nucleotides line up with TRBD1. The CDR3 extends over 14 amino acids. In germline, CDR1 is LGHDT, CDR2 YNNKEL (reference sequence). J lost 1 base, V lost 5 bases, and 4 bases had no gene match. The CDR3 region is CASSSGQRNTEAFF. The CDR3 nucleotides are TGTGCCAGCAGCTCGGGACAGAGGAACACTGAAGCTTTCTTT.

This clone was counted between two and nine times. The chain employs TRBV12-2 and TRBJ1-2; TRBD1 is taken as the D call from the table, unchecked against the DNA. TRBV12-2 is annotated as a pseudogene. The CDR3 is 15 amino acids. The CDR3: CASRWSDRRTYGYTF. CDR3 bases: TGTGCAAGTCGCTGGAGTGACAGGAGGACCTATGGCTACACCTTC.